A single T cell receptor beta chain is shown here with its context. The antigen is undetermined. This CDR3 comprises 13 residues. Germline V gene data show CDR1 as SGHNT and CDR2 as YYREEE (reference sequence). V shed 0 bases and J shed 7 bases, with 8 bases lying between them. CD4+ T cells from unexposed donors were obtained before the COVID-19 pandemic (2011-2018). This table comes from immunoSEQ multiplex PCR, and its TCRdb copy is limited to in-frame clones, with some not included. The sample includes around 62,000 clones, around 93% of them seen just once. The sample belongs to a study of CD4 T cells in relation to SARS-CoV-2 and coronaviruses. Overall study results and limits: The assay detects memory recall responses, not culture-primed primary responses. Crossreactive clones expanded significantly less to SARS-CoV-2 than monoreactive clones.

Sequencing was done on a sample of naive CD4+ T cells from PBMCs. Subset indicated: naive CD4+ T cells isolated by negative enrichment. The clonotype originates from a human donor in good health. V gene TRBV5-4 combines with J gene TRBJ2-1; D gene uncertain. For the CDR3, the DNA is TGTGCCAGCAGCTTGGTTTTGCGTAATGAGCAGTTCTTC. This codes for CASSLVLRNEQFF.